The 2 T cell receptor beta chains in this list originate from one sample, sequenced in a study of blood T cell repertoires in COVID-19. Method: immunoSEQ multiplex PCR; TCRdb's copy keeps in-frame clones and lacks some. The profile shows about 83,000 clones, 86% of them singletons. The source material was peripheral blood. These receptors were taken from an elderly woman in a cohort sampled during active or convalescent COVID-19.

The CDR3 nucleotides are TGTGCCAGCAGTTTATCCAGGGGGCTTGCTGGTAATCAGCCCCAGCATTTT. This gives the protein CASSLSRGLAGNQPQHF. The chain carries TRBV28 and TRBJ1-5; TRBD1 agrees at 8 bases. The CDR3 is 17 residues long. From germline, CDR1 is MDHEN and CDR2 SYDVKM. The V gene end was trimmed by 1 base and the J gene end by 4 bases; junction bases not matched to a gene: 9.

The chain is built from TRBV24-1 and TRBJ2-1; D gene ambiguous. This CDR3 is built from 13 residues. Trimming took 4 bases from V and 5 from J, leaving 8 bases between them. Germline-derived CDR1 and CDR2 are KGHDR and SFDVKD. CDR3: CATSDLPHNEQFF. The CDR3 coding sequence is TGTGCCACCAGTGACCTTCCTCACAATGAGCAGTTCTTC.